Below are 20 T cell receptor beta chains sequenced from a single sample in a study of blood T cell repertoires in COVID-19. The table came from immunoSEQ multiplex PCR; TCRdb's copy has only in-frame clones and leaves some out. This sample carries 95,000 to 150,000 clones, about three quarters of them seen once, and the ten largest clones take about 0.85%. Sequenced: peripheral blood. These receptors were obtained from a human donor with acute or convalescent COVID-19. The donor label of this sample is uncertain.

By sample share, this clone is medium-sized. The J gene is TRBJ1-6, the V gene TRBV4-1; TRBD1 matches at 9 bases. CDR1 is MGHRA and CDR2 is YSYEKL in the germline V gene. Trimming at V came to 2 bases and at J to 8 bases, leaving 4 bases not matched to a gene. The CDR3 is made up of 15 amino acids. The chain's CDR3 is CASSQNTGGYSPLHF. CDR3 nucleotides: TGCGCCAGCAGCCAAAACACAGGGGGCTATTCACCCCTCCACTTT.

The chain carries TRBV9 and TRBJ1-1, with D perhaps matching TRBD1 (5 bases). The CDR3 runs 14 residues. V was shortened by 3 bases and J by 5 bases, with 14 bases between the two germline ends. Germline CDR1 SGDLS, CDR2 YYNGEE. This chain's CDR3 is CASSAWDGGTEAFF. Written as DNA, the CDR3 is TGTGCCAGCAGCGCCTGGGACGGGGGTACTGAAGCTTTCTTT.

This clone has at least ten counts. The J gene is TRBJ2-7, the V gene TRBV11-2; 8 bases agree with TRBD2. The CDR3 runs to 14 residues. Trimming took 1 base from V and 4 from J; bases not matched to a gene: 3. Germline V CDR1 and CDR2: SGHAT, FQNNGV. The CDR3 here is CASSLGAGDYEQYF. The CDR3 nucleotides read TGTGCCAGCAGCTTAGGAGCGGGAGATTACGAGCAGTACTTC. Full variable domain (rest looked up from reference TRBV11-2 and TRBJ2-7): EAGVAQSPRYKIIEKRQSVAFWCNPISGHATLYWYQQILGQGPKLLIQFQNNGVVDDSQLPKDRFSAERLKGVDSTLKIQPAKLEDSAVYLCASSLGAGDYEQYFGPGTRLTVT.

V and J are TRBV4-1 and TRBJ2-7; TRBD2 aligns across 8 bases. Trimming took 4 bases from V and 3 from J; bases not matched to a gene: 2. Germline V lookup: CDR1 MGHRA, CDR2 YSYEKL. The CDR3 spans 13 residues. The CDR3 loop reads CASSPGLVYEQYF. CDR3 nucleotide sequence: TGCGCCAGCAGCCCGGGACTAGTCTACGAGCAGTACTTC.

The V and J genes are TRBV2 and TRBJ1-2, with D uncertain. Between the trimmed V and J ends, which lost 1 base and 2 bases, there was a span of 5 bases. CDR3 size: 13 residues. Germline CDR1 is SNHLY and CDR2 is FYNNEI. CDR3 DNA: TGTGCCAGCAGTGAAGGCAGAAACTATGGCTACACCTTC. Amino acid sequence: CASSEGRNYGYTF.

V is TRBV28 and J is TRBJ1-5, with 8 bases that match TRBD1. Germline CDR1 MDHEN, CDR2 SYDVKM. CDR3 length equals 14 residues. Trimming removed 3 bases from V and 5 bases from J; junction bases left unmatched: 3. In nucleotides, the CDR3 is TGTGCCAGCAGTTTTCAGGGGGCCGATCAGCCCCAGCATTTT. Protein product: CASSFQGADQPQHF.

J is TRBJ1-1 and V is TRBV10-3; possibly TRBD1 for D (6 bases). The V gene lost 3 bases and the J gene lost 9 bases, with 11 bases spanning the gap. The germline V gene has CDR1 ENHRY and CDR2 SYGVKD. This CDR3 is 12 amino acids long. This chain's CDR3 is CAISDPTGKAFF. The CDR3 DNA reads as TGTGCCATCAGTGATCCGACAGGCAAAGCTTTCTTT.

The rearrangement joins TRBV2 to TRBJ2-7; 7 positions agree with TRBD1. The CDR3 contains 12 residues. The V gene's germline CDR1 is SNHLY and CDR2 FYNNEI. Trimming at V came to 6 bases and at J to 3 bases, leaving 2 bases not matched to a gene. This chain's CDR3 is CASSGDSYEQYV. CDR3 nucleotide sequence: TGTGCCAGCAGCGGGGACAGCTACGAGCAGTACGTC.

The rearrangement uses TRBV3-1 (or the pseudogene TRBV3-2) and TRBJ1-1; a possible D gene is TRBD1 (6 bases). The germline V gene has CDR1 LGHDT and CDR2 YNNKEL (reference sequence). The V end lost 3 bases, the J end lost 4 bases, and 12 bases lay between the germline ends. This CDR3 region has 14 residues. Written as DNA, the CDR3 is TGTGCCAGCAGCCATACAGGGTGGGGCACTGAAGCTTTCTTT. Protein sequence: CASSHTGWGTEAFF.

The V and J genes are TRBV27 and TRBJ1-4; 7 positions match TRBD1. The CDR3 has 17 residues. J was trimmed by 8 bases and V by 6 bases; bases with no gene match: 18. Germline CDR1 is MNHEY and CDR2 is SMNVEV (reference sequence). In DNA form, the CDR3 reads TGTGCCAGCAGGCCGATCGGACAGGCAATAACTTACGAAAAACTGTTTTTT. This sequence encodes CASRPIGQAITYEKLFF.

The chain carries TRBV28 and TRBJ1-1; D ambiguous. The ends were cut back, 2 bases at V and 5 bases at J, with 6 bases in the middle. This CDR3 is built from 12 residues. Per the germline V gene, CDR1 is MDHEN and CDR2 is SYDVKM. The CDR3, as DNA: TGTGCCAGCAGTTTACGTCCTACTGAAGCTTTCTTT. Translation: CASSLRPTEAFF.

The chain employs TRBV19 and TRBJ1-2, with D unresolved. The germline CDR1 and CDR2 sequences are LNHDA and SQIVND (reference sequence). CDR3 length equals 14 residues. The V gene lost 3 bases and the J gene lost 1 base, with 9 bases spanning the gap. The CDR3 sequence is CASSMAASNYGYTF. DNA of the CDR3: TGTGCCAGTAGTATGGCGGCAAGTAACTATGGCTACACCTTC.

The chain uses TRBV7-8 and TRBJ2-2, with 10 bases matching TRBD1. The CDR3 spans 16 residues. The trim removed 1 base at V and 7 bases at J, leaving 6 bases unmatched. From germline, CDR1 is SGHVS and CDR2 FQNEAQ. CDR3 sequence (DNA): TGTGCCAGCAGCTTAGGGTTCTGGGACAGGGGCGGGGAGCTGTTTTTT. It yields the protein CASSLGFWDRGGELFF.

V gene TRBV2 combines with J gene TRBJ1-6; weak D call: TRBD1 (5 bases). V shed 2 bases and J shed 9 bases, with 5 bases lying between them. Germline CDR1 reads SNHLY; CDR2 reads FYNNEI. The CDR3 totals 12 residues. The CDR3 protein is CASSEQGSPLHF. The CDR3 nucleotides read TGTGCCAGCAGTGAACAGGGTTCACCCCTCCACTTT.

The chain is built from TRBV7-9 and TRBJ2-6, with TRBD1 as a possible D gene (6 bases). Trimming took 8 bases from V and 1 from J, leaving 15 bases between them. CDR3 size: 16 residues. Germline values: CDR1 SEHNR, CDR2 FQNEAQ (reference sequence). As DNA, the CDR3 is TGTGCCAGCCCCCCCAGGGGCTCTTCTGGGGCCAACGTCCTGACTTTC. It yields the protein CASPPRGSSGANVLTF.

CDR3 sequence: CASSSRTGGAFF. The CDR3 bases are TGTGCCAGCAGTTCCAGGACAGGGGGTGCTTTCTTT. The chain is built from TRBV28 and TRBJ1-1, with TRBD1 identical over 10 bases. CDR3 size: 12 residues. Germline CDR1 is MDHEN and CDR2 is SYDVKM. Trimming removed 4 bases from V and 11 bases from J; junction bases left unmatched: 4. The full variable domain, with the rest looked up from reference TRBV28 and TRBJ1-1, is DVKVTQSSRYLVKRTGEKVFLECVQDMDHENMFWYRQDPGLGLRLIYFSYDVKMKEKGDIPEGYSVSREKKERFSLILESASTNQTSMYLCASSSRTGGAFFGQGTRLTVV.

This clone was detected a few times. J is TRBJ2-2 and V is TRBV6-4; 8 bases line up with TRBD1. The CDR3 runs 14 residues. Trimming at V came to 4 bases and at J to 6 bases, leaving 4 bases not matched to a gene. Germline V CDR1 and CDR2: MRHNA, SNTAGT. This CDR3 reads CASSVDRGPGELFF. The DNA for the CDR3 is TGTGCCAGCAGTGTCGACAGGGGCCCCGGGGAGCTGTTTTTT.

In this sample, this clone turned up a few times. This sequence joins TRBV2 and TRBJ1-2; D ambiguous. Trimming removed 0 bases at V and 4 bases at J, with 12 bases between. Germline CDR1 and CDR2: SNHLY and FYNNEI. CDR3 size: 15 residues. The CDR3 reads CASSEAGSNSYGYTF. The CDR3 DNA reads as TGTGCCAGCAGTGAAGCCGGGAGTAATAGCTATGGCTACACCTTC.

The J gene is TRBJ2-7, the V gene TRBV6-2 or TRBV6-3; 7 bases are shared with TRBD1. This CDR3 spans 17 amino acids. V shed 2 bases, J shed 3 bases, and the junction held 13 bases outside the gene matches. Germline-derived CDR1 and CDR2 are MNHEY and SVGEGT. CDR3 loop: CASSYAPTGDPHYEQYF. The CDR3 DNA reads as TGTGCCAGCAGTTACGCCCCAACAGGGGACCCTCACTACGAGCAGTACTTC.

The count of this clone is one. The chain combines TRBV3-1 (or the pseudogene TRBV3-2) with TRBJ2-5; 12 nucleotides align to TRBD2. The CDR3 has 17 residues. Germline V CDR1 and CDR2: LGHDT, YNNKEL (reference sequence). J lost 2 bases, V lost 4 bases, and 8 bases had no gene match. CDR3 sequence: CASSLRPGLAGQETQYF. The CDR3 DNA follows: TGTGCCAGCAGCCTCCGCCCTGGACTAGCGGGGCAAGAGACCCAGTACTTC.